These 2 T cell receptor beta chains were sequenced from one sample in a study of T cells in localized non-small cell lung cancer. Libraries were prepared by immunoSEQ multiplex PCR; TCRdb keeps only in-frame clonotypes and omits some of them. The sample lists 1,000 or so clones; 20% to 25% were seen once. This material consisted of normal lung tissue next to the tumor, taken before any cancer treatment. The receptors come from a male donor at least 60 years old with stage I lung adenocarcinoma.

Only a few counts were recorded for this clone. The CDR3 coding sequence is TGTGCCAGCAGTTACCGTGGGATGGGGACACTGATCACCGGGGAGCTGTTTTTT. Translation: CASSYRGMGTLITGELFF. This chain joins TRBV6-8 and TRBJ2-2; a possible D gene is TRBD1 (6 bases). The CDR3 sequence is 18 residues long. Trimming removed 2 bases from V and 4 bases from J, with 20 bases in between. Germline CDR1 and CDR2: MNHGY and SAAAGT.

The rearrangement links TRBV9 to TRBJ2-2; D gene uncertain. V was pared by 0 bases and J by 4 bases, with 10 bases between. Germline V lookup: CDR1 SGDLS, CDR2 YYNGEE. The CDR3 spans 15 residues. The CDR3 DNA is TGTGCCAGCAGCGTAGCTGGGCTCAGCACCGGGGAGCTGTTTTTT. This gives the protein CASSVAGLSTGELFF.